The 29 T cell receptor beta chains reported below all come from one sample, sequenced in a study of T cells in Graves' hyperthyroidism and ophthalmopathy. Regions amplified from RNA transcripts were the TCR beta CDR3 regions. First-round RT-PCR with HTBI primers amplified the TCR CDR3 region. One entry per CDR3 protein, called by TCRdb with MiXCR from the multiplex PCR reads. The repertoire consists of 600,000 to 650,000 distinct CDR3 sequences, with 15% to 20% occurring once and the leading ten covering 3.8%. The sequenced sample consisted of blood. The receptors shown here come from a woman in her twenties or thirties with Graves' hyperthyroidism.

This clonotype has ten or more counts. The chain joins TRBV30 to TRBJ2-1; TRBD2 is a possible D gene (6 bases). Germline V gene data show CDR1 as GTSNPN and CDR2 as SVGIG (reference sequence). CDR3 length: 14 amino acids. V lost 0 bases, J lost 7 bases, and 13 bases lay in between. CDR3 sequence (DNA): TGTGCCTGGAGTGTAGGAGGGAGCCTGAATGAGCAGTTCTTC. Amino acid sequence: CAWSVGGSLNEQFF.

The chain carries TRBV10-2 and TRBJ1-1, with a possible D match to TRBD1 (5 bases). The CDR3 is 14 residues long. The V gene lost 7 bases and the J gene lost 1 base, with 13 bases spanning the gap. Germline V gene data show CDR1 as WSHSY and CDR2 as SAAADI. The CDR3 nucleotides are TGCGCCAGCACCCTCCAGGGTTGGAACACTGAAGCTTTCTTT. Its translation: CASTLQGWNTEAFF.

This clonotype was counted many times. The rearrangement links TRBV28 to TRBJ2-6; D may be TRBD2 (5 bases). The CDR3 is 15 residues long. Germline loops: CDR1 MDHEN, CDR2 SYDVKM. The CDR3 DNA sequence: TGTGTTACCAAGGAGGTAAACTCTGGGGCCAACGTCCTGACTTTC. Its protein product is CVTKEVNSGANVLTF.

The chain uses TRBV6-1 and TRBJ2-7; 8 bases line up with TRBD1. Germline lookup yields CDR1 MNHNS and CDR2 SASEGT. With V trimmed by 7 bases and J by 2 bases, 7 bases remained unmatched. CDR3 length equals 14 residues. The CDR3 here is CASKKTGETYEQYF. The CDR3 nucleotides read TGTGCCAGCAAGAAGACAGGGGAGACCTACGAGCAGTACTTC.

On this clonotype itself: One base away lies a much larger clone, so this may be a sequencing read error. The rearrangement links TRBV11-3 to TRBJ2-6; 7 nucleotides align to TRBD1. Germline V lookup: CDR1 SGHNT, CDR2 YENEEA. The CDR3 runs to 18 residues. The junction had 16 bases not matched to a gene; V was cut back by 8 bases and J by 3 bases. CDR3 in DNA: TGTGCCAGCGGCACCCACAGGGGTCGAAGAGGTGGGGCCAACGTCCTGACTTTC. Amino acids: CASGTHRGRRGGANVLTF.

This clonotype was detected only a few times. V is TRBV5-1 and J is TRBJ1-5, with TRBD1 as a possible D gene (6 bases). Trimming removed 0 bases at V and 3 bases at J, with 10 bases between. This CDR3 region has 15 residues. Looked up from germline, CDR1 is SGHRS and CDR2 is YFSETQ. The CDR3 region has the DNA TGCGCCAGCAGCTTGGTTGCAGGGGACAATCAGCCCCAGCATTTT. It is translated as CASSLVAGDNQPQHF.

The CDR3 DNA reads as TGTGCCAGCAGCCATACCGGGACAGGTAGCAATGAGCAGTTCTTC. Its protein is CASSHTGTGSNEQFF. The chain couples TRBV3-1 to TRBJ2-1; 8 bases align to TRBD1. From germline, CDR1 is LGHDT and CDR2 YNNKEL (reference sequence). The CDR3 is 15 amino acids. Trimming at V came to 3 bases and at J to 6 bases, leaving 7 bases not matched to a gene.

This clonotype was counted at least ten times. The chain links TRBV7-2 to TRBJ2-7, with TRBD2 identical over 14 bases. From germline, CDR1 is SGHTA and CDR2 FQGNSA. With V trimmed by 1 base and J by 3 bases, 5 bases remained unmatched. The CDR3 contains 17 residues. The CDR3: CASSLGTSGRLHYEQYF. The CDR3 nucleotides are TGTGCCAGCAGCTTAGGGACTAGCGGGAGGCTACACTACGAGCAGTACTTC.

The chain links TRBV29-1 to TRBJ2-3; TRBD2 matches 8 bases. The CDR3 loop spans 15 amino acids. CDR1 is SQVTM and CDR2 is ANQGSEA in the germline V gene. The ends lost 3 bases at V and 2 bases at J; junction bases unmatched: 7. CDR3 amino acids: CSVDLREDNTDTQYF. CDR3 sequence (DNA): TGCAGCGTTGACTTGCGGGAGGATAACACAGATACGCAGTATTTT.

This clonotype was counted many times. The chain has TRBV18 and TRBJ2-3; possibly TRBD1 for D (5 bases). The CDR3 has 13 residues. Trimming pared 5 bases from V and 2 bases from J, leaving 8 bases between. CDR1 is KGHSH, CDR2 LQKENI, per germline. The chain's CDR3 is CASSEDNTDTQYF. The CDR3 nucleotides read TGTGCCAGCTCAGAGGACAACACAGATACGCAGTATTTT. The variable domain in full, completed from reference TRBV18 and TRBJ2-3, reads NAGVMQNPRHLVRRRGQEARLRCSPMKGHSHVYWYRQLPEEGLKFMVYLQKENIIDESGMPKERFSAEFPKEGPSILRIQQVVRGDSAAYFCASSEDNTDTQYFGPGTRLTVL.

This clonotype has a count of ten or more. The chain joins TRBV28 to TRBJ2-4, with TRBD2 identical over 8 bases. Germline lookup yields CDR1 MDHEN and CDR2 SYDVKM. The CDR3 runs to 15 residues. The trim removed 2 bases at V and 4 bases at J, leaving 4 bases unmatched. CDR3 amino acids: CASSLLAGKKNIQYF. Here the CDR3 DNA reads TGTGCCAGCAGTTTACTAGCGGGCAAGAAAAACATTCAGTACTTC.

This clonotype was seen repeatedly, ten times or more. The gene calls are TRBV28 and TRBJ1-4, with D possibly being TRBD1 (5 bases). The CDR3 extends over 16 amino acids. V was trimmed by 2 bases and J by 6 bases, leaving 16 bases between them. CDR1 is MDHEN and CDR2 is SYDVKM in the germline V gene. CDR3 in amino acids: CASSLAAGREDEKLFF. The CDR3 bases are TGTGCCAGCAGTTTAGCGGCGGGACGGGAGGATGAAAAACTGTTTTTT.

This clonotype came up many times. The CDR3 sequence: CASSFSRDTEAFF. DNA of the CDR3: TGTGCCAGCAGTTTCAGCAGGGACACTGAAGCTTTCTTT. V usage is TRBV12-3 or TRBV12-4 and J usage is TRBJ1-1; perhaps TRBD1 as D (5 bases). Trimming removed 3 bases from V and 3 bases from J, with 8 bases in between. There are 13 residues in the CDR3.

The V call is TRBV5-6, the J call TRBJ2-2; possibly TRBD2 for D (6 bases). V was cut by 0 bases and J by 1 base, with 13 bases left in between. The CDR3 spans 17 residues. Germline loops: CDR1 SGHDT, CDR2 YYEEEE. CDR3 loop: CASSLESLAMNTGELFF. The CDR3 DNA is TGTGCCAGCAGCTTGGAAAGCCTAGCGATGAACACCGGGGAGCTGTTTTTT. The full variable domain, in which reference TRBV5-6 and TRBJ2-2 provide the parts outside the CDR3, is DAGVTQSPTHLIKTRGQQVTLRCSPKSGHDTVSWYQQALGQGPQFIFQYYEEEERQRGNFPDRFSGHQFPNYSSELNVNALLLGDSALYLCASSLESLAMNTGELFFGEGSRLTVL.

The chain is built from TRBV29-1 and TRBJ2-7, with TRBD1 as a possible D gene (6 bases). The V and J ends lost 8 bases and 5 bases respectively, with 19 bases between them. The length of the CDR3 is 13 residues. Germline values: CDR1 SQVTM, CDR2 ANQGSEA. The CDR3 here is CSFRDTLGDEQYF. The CDR3 nucleotides are TGCAGCTTTCGGGACACTTTGGGGGACGAGCAGTACTTC.

This clonotype was picked up many times. This chain uses TRBV28 with TRBJ2-2; D is perhaps TRBD1 (5 bases). CDR1 is MDHEN and CDR2 is SYDVKM in the germline V gene. CDR3 length: 14 residues. Trimming cost V 6 bases and J 2 bases, with 10 bases left between them. CDR3 sequence: CASRRQLNTGELFF. The DNA for the CDR3 is TGTGCCAGCAGACGACAGCTTAACACCGGGGAGCTGTTTTTT.

There are a few counts of this clonotype. J is TRBJ2-5 and V is TRBV4-1, with D tentatively TRBD1 or TRBD2 (5 bases each). V was clipped by 1 base and J by 4 bases, with 10 bases between them. The CDR3 extends over 14 amino acids. Germline V gene sequence: CDR1 MGHRA, CDR2 YSYEKL. CDR3 protein: CASSQAERGETQYF. The CDR3 coding sequence is TGCGCCAGCAGCCAAGCGGAGAGGGGAGAGACCCAGTACTTC.

The genes are TRBV10-1 and TRBJ1-1, with TRBD1 identical over 8 bases. CDR3 length: 14 amino acids. J was trimmed by 0 bases and V by 10 bases; bases with no gene match: 7. CDR1 WNHNN and CDR2 SYGVQD come from the germline V gene (reference sequence). CDR3 DNA: TGCGCCAATATGGGACAGGCAATGAACACTGAAGCTTTCTTT. This codes for CANMGQAMNTEAFF.

Worth noting for this clonotype: A much larger clone lies one base from this, so it may be a read error. V usage is TRBV12-3 or TRBV12-4 and J usage is TRBJ1-1, with TRBD1 as a possible D gene (5 bases). This CDR3 is built from 13 residues. V was cut by 7 bases and J by 8 bases, with 17 bases left in between. The DNA for the CDR3 is TGTGCCAGCACCCTCTCAGGGCCCGTAGAAGCTTTCTTT. This translates into CASTLSGPVEAFF.

This clonotype was recorded many times. The V call is TRBV27, the J call TRBJ2-7; TRBD2 matches 9 bases. V gave up 8 bases and J gave up 2 bases; unmatched junction bases: 4. The CDR3 runs 13 residues. CDR1 and CDR2 from the germline V gene are MNHEY and SMNVEV (reference sequence). The CDR3 DNA reads TGTGCCAGCCGTCTAGCGGGAACCTACGAGCAGTACTTC. This codes for CASRLAGTYEQYF.

The J gene is TRBJ1-5, the V gene TRBV20-1; 7 positions match TRBD1. Losses at the gene ends were 1 base for V and 4 bases for J; bases not matched to a gene: 16. The CDR3 contains 18 residues. Germline V gene sequence: CDR1 DFQATT, CDR2 SNEGSKA (reference sequence). CDR3 amino acids: CSARVETGLPLSNQPQHF. The CDR3 region has the DNA TGCAGTGCTAGAGTTGAGACAGGGCTACCACTGTCTAATCAGCCCCAGCATTTT.

V usage is TRBV5-1 and J usage is TRBJ1-3; TRBD1 is a possible D gene (5 bases). Trimming left V 1 base short and J 3 bases short, with 14 bases between. Germline lookup yields CDR1 SGHRS and CDR2 YFSETQ. This CDR3 is 16 amino acids long. The CDR3 protein is CASSLLQAGFGNTIYF. DNA of the CDR3: TGCGCCAGCAGCTTGCTTCAAGCAGGGTTTGGAAACACCATATATTTT.

Comments on this clonotype: One base away lies a much larger clone, so this may be a sequencing read error. The J gene is TRBJ2-7, the V gene TRBV12-3 or TRBV12-4, with 8 bases fitting TRBD2. The CDR3 covers 15 residues. CDR3 bases: TGTGCGGACGCGGAGGGTAGCGGGAATTCGGGTGAGCAGTACTTC. It codes for CADAEGSGNSGEQYF.

This clonotype has ten or more counts. The V call is TRBV27, the J call TRBJ2-7, with D perhaps matching TRBD1 (6 bases). Germline V gene lookup returns CDR1 MNHEY and CDR2 SMNVEV (reference sequence). CDR3 length equals 14 residues. Deletions cut 3 bases from V and 2 bases from J, with 11 bases between. The DNA of the CDR3 is TGTGCCAGCAGTTTCGTGCAGGGGCCCTACGAGCAGTACTTC. This encodes CASSFVQGPYEQYF.

In this sample, this clonotype turned up many times. V is TRBV10-3 and J is TRBJ2-1; no clear D gene. The CDR3 consists of 13 residues. The V end was cut by 2 bases, the J end by 5 bases, with 7 bases between. CDR1 is ENHRY and CDR2 is SYGVKD in the germline V gene. The CDR3 loop reads CAISEGANNEQFF. The DNA for the CDR3 is TGTGCCATCAGTGAGGGTGCTAACAATGAGCAGTTCTTC.

This clonotype has at least ten counts. The rearrangement joins TRBV5-1 to TRBJ2-7; no reliable D call. This CDR3 spans 11 amino acids. In germline, CDR1 is SGHRS, CDR2 YFSETQ. V was shortened by 3 bases and J by 7 bases, with 8 bases between the two germline ends. In DNA form, the CDR3 reads TGCGCCAGCAGCTCGCTTACTGAGCAGTACTTC. Its protein is CASSSLTEQYF.

As to this clonotype: A clone one base away is much larger, so this may be a read error. This chain joins TRBV20-1 and TRBJ2-7; 7 bases match TRBD1. The J call may not be correct, given that the DNA end is closer to TRBJ2-1. The germline CDR1 and CDR2 sequences are DFQATT and SNEGSKA (reference sequence). The CDR3 spans 15 residues. The CDR3 protein is CSSIWDSVNSYEQFF. The CDR3 DNA reads TGCAGTTCTATCTGGGACAGCGTGAACTCCTACGAGCAGTTCTTC.

In this sample, this clonotype turned up a few times. This chain uses TRBV9 with TRBJ2-7; D possibly matches TRBD1 or TRBD2 (5 bases each). The CDR3 extends over 14 amino acids. CDR1 and CDR2 from the germline V gene are SGDLS and YYNGEE. Trimming stripped 4 bases from V and 7 bases from J, with 18 bases between. CDR3 bases: TGTGCCAGCAGCCGGGACGGAGCGTCCTTTGAGCAGTACTTC. It encodes CASSRDGASFEQYF. Drawing the rest from reference TRBV9 and TRBJ2-7, the complete variable domain is DSGVTQTPKHLITATGQRVTLRCSPRSGDLSVYWYQQSLDQGLQFLIQYYNGEERAKGNILERFSAQQFPDLHSELNLSSLELGDSALYFCASSRDGASFEQYFGPGTRLTVT.

This clonotype appeared many times. V usage is TRBV28 and J usage is TRBJ2-5; D not certain. Germline V gene data show CDR1 as MDHEN and CDR2 as SYDVKM. The CDR3 extends over 14 amino acids. Trimming took off 6 bases at V and 0 bases at J, with 11 bases between the two ends. DNA of the CDR3: TGTGCCAGCAGCCAGCTCCCGTACCAAGAGACCCAGTACTTC. Its protein product is CASSQLPYQETQYF.